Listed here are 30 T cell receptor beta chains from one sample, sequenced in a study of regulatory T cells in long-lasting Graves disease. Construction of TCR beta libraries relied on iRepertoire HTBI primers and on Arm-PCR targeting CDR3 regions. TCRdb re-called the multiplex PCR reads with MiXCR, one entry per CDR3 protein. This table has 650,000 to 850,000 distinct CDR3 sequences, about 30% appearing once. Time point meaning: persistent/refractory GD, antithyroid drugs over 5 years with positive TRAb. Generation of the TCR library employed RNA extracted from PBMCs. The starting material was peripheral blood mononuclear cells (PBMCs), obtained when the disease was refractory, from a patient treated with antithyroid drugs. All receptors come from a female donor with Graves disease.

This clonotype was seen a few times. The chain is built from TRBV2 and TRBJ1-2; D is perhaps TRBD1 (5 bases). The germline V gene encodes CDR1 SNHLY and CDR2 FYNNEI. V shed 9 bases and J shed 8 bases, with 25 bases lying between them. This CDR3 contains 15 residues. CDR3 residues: CARKKDGAGVGGYTF. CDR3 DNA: TGTGCCAGAAAGAAAGATGGGGCGGGGGTGGGCGGCTACACCTTC.

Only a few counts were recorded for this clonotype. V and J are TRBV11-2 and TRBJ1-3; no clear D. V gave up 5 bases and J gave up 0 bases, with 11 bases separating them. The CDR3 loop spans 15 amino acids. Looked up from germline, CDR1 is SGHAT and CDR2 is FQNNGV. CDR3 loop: CASSQDRNSGNTIYF. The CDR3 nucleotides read TGTGCCAGCAGCCAAGACCGAAACTCTGGAAACACCATATATTTT.

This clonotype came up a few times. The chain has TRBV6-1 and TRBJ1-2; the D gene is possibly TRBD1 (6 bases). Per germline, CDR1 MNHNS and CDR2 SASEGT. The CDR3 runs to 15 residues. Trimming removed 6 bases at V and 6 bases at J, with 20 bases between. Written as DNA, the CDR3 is TGTGCCAGCAGCCTAGACCTTCGGGGGCCCAATGGCTACACCTTC. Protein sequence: CASSLDLRGPNGYTF.

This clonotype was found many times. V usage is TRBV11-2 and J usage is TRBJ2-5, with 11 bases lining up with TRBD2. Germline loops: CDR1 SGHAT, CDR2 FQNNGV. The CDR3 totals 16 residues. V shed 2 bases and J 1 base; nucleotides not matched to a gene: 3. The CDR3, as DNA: TGTGCCAGCAGCTTAATAGGGACTAGCGGCCAAGAGACCCAGTACTTC. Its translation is CASSLIGTSGQETQYF.

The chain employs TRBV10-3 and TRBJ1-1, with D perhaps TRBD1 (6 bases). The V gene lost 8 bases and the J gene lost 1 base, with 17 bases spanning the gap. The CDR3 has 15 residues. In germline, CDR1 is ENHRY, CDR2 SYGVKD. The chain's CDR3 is CAIGAHRGGNTEAFF. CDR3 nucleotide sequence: TGTGCCATCGGCGCCCACCGAGGGGGGAACACTGAAGCTTTCTTT.

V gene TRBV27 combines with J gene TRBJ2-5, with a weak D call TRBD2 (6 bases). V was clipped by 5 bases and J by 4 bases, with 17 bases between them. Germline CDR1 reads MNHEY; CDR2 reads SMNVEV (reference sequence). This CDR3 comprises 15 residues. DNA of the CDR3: TGTGCCAGCAGTCTTCTGGGGGGTCGAGGAGAGACCCAGTACTTC. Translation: CASSLLGGRGETQYF.

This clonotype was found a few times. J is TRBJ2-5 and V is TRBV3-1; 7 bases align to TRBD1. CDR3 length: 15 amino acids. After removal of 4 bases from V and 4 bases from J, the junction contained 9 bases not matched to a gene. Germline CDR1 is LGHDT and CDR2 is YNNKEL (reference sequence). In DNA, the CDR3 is TGTGCCAGCAGCCCCATCAGACAGGGTGGAGAGACCCAGTACTTC. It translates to CASSPIRQGGETQYF.

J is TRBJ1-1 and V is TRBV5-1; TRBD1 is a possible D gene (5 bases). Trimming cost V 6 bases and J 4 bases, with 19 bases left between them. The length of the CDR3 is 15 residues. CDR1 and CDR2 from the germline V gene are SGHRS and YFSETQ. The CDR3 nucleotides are TGCGCCAGCACCCTCGGGGCGCCTGTCAGCACTGAAGCTTTCTTT. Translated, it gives CASTLGAPVSTEAFF.

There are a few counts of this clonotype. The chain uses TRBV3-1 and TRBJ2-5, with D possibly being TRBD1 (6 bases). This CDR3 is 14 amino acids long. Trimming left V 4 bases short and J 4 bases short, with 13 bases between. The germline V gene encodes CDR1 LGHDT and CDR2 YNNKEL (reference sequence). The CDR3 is CASSPLTGSETQYF. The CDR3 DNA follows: TGTGCCAGCAGCCCTCTAACAGGGTCAGAGACCCAGTACTTC.

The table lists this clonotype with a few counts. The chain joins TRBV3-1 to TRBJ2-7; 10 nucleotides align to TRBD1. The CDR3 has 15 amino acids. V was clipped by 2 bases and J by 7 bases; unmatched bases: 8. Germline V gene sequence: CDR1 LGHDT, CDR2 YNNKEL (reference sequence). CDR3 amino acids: CASSQPGTGVLEQYF. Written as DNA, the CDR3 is TGTGCCAGCAGCCAACCGGGGACAGGGGTCTTGGAGCAGTACTTC.

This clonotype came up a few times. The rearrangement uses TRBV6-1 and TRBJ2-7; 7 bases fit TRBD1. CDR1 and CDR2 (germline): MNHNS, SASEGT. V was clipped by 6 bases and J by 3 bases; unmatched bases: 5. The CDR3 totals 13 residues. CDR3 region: CASSHRDSYEQYF. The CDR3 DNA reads TGTGCCAGCAGCCACAGGGACAGCTACGAGCAGTACTTC.

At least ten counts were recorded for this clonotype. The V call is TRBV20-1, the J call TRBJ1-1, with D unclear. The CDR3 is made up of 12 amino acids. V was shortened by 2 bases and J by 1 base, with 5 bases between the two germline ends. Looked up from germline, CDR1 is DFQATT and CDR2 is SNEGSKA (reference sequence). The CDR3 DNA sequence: TGCAGTGCTAGATCGGGGAACACTGAAGCTTTCTTT. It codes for CSARSGNTEAFF.

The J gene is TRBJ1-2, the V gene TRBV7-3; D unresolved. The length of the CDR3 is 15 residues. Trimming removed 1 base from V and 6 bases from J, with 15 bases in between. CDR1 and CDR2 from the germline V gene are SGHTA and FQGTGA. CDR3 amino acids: CASSLNGRIMNGYTF. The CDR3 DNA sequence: TGTGCCAGCAGCTTAAACGGCAGGATAATGAATGGCTACACCTTC.

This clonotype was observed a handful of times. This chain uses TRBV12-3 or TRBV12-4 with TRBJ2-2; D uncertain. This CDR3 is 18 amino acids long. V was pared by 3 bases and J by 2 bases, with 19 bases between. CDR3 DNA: TGTGCCAGCAGTTTTCTGTGTAACGCGACAATAAACACCGGGGAGCTGTTTTTT. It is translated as CASSFLCNATINTGELFF.

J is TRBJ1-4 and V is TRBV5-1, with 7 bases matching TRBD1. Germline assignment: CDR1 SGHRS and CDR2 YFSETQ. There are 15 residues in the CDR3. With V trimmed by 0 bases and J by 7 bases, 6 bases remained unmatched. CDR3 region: CASSLEDRHGEKLFF. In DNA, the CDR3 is TGCGCCAGCAGCTTGGAGGACAGGCACGGTGAAAAACTGTTTTTT. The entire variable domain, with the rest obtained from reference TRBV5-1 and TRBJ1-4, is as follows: KAGVTQTPRYLIKTRGQQVTLSCSPISGHRSVSWYQQTPGQGLQFLFEYFSETQRNKGNFPGRFSGRQFSNSRSEMNVSTLELGDSALYLCASSLEDRHGEKLFFGSGTQLSVL.

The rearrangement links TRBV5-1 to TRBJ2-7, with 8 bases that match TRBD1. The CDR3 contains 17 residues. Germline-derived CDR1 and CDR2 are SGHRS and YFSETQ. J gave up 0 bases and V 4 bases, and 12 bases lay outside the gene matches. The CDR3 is CASSRGQAAQSSYEQYF. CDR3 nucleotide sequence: TGCGCCAGCAGCAGGGGACAGGCCGCCCAAAGCTCCTACGAGCAGTACTTC.

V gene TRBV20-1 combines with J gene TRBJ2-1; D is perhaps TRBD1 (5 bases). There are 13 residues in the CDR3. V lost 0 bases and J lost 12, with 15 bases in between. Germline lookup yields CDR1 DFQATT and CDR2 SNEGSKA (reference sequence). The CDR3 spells CSARDGATGGQFF. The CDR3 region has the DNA TGCAGTGCTAGAGATGGGGCTACCGGCGGGCAGTTCTTC.

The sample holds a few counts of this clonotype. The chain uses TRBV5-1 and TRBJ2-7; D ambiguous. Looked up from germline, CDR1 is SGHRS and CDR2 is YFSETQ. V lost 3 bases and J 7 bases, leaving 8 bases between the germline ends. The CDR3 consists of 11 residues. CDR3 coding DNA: TGCGCCAGCAGCTCTGGGTGGGAGCAGTACTTC. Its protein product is CASSSGWEQYF.

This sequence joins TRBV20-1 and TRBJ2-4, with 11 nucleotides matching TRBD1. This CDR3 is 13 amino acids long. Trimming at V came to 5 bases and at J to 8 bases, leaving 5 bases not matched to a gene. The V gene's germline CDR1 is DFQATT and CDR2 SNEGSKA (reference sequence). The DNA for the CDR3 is TGCAGTGCTCCGGGACAGGGGGATTACATTCAGTACTTC. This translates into CSAPGQGDYIQYF.

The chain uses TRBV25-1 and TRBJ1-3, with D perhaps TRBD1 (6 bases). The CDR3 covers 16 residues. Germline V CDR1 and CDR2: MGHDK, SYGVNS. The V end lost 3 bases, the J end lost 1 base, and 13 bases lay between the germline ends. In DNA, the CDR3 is TGTGCCAGCAGTGAGGTGGGGGGCGCATCTGGAAACACCATATATTTT. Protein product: CASSEVGGASGNTIYF.

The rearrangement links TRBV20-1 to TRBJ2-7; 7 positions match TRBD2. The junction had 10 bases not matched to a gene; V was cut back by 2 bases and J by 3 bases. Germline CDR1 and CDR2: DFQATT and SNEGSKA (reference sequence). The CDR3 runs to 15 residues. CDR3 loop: CSARQGGRALYEQYF. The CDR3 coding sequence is TGCAGTGCTAGACAGGGCGGGAGAGCTCTCTACGAGCAGTACTTC.

The CDR3 is CASSERNPRSGYGYTF. CDR3 bases: TGTGCCAGCAGTGAGAGGAACCCCCGGAGCGGTTATGGCTACACCTTC. The rearrangement joins TRBV6-2 or TRBV6-3 to TRBJ1-2; D is undetermined. Germline V gene sequence: CDR1 MNHEY, CDR2 SVGEGT. There are 16 residues in the CDR3. V shed 5 bases and J shed 5 bases, with 21 bases lying between them.

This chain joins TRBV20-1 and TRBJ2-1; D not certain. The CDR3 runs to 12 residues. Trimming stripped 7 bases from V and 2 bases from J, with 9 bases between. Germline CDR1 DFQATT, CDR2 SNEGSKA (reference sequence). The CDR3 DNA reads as TGCAGTGGTAGTTTCCCCTACAATGAGCAGTTCTTC. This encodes CSGSFPYNEQFF.

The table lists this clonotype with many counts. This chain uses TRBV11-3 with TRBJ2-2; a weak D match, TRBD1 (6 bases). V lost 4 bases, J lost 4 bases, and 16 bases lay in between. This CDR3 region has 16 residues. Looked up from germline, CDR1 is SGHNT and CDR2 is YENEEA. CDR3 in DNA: TGTGCCAGCAGCTCAGGGGACCTAGAGGGCACCGGGGAGCTGTTTTTT. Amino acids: CASSSGDLEGTGELFF.

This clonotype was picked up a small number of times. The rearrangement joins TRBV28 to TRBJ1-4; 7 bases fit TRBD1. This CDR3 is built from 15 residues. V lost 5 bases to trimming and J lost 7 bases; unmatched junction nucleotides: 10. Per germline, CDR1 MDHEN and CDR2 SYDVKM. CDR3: CASSPLTGAVEKLFF. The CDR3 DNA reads TGTGCCAGCAGTCCCCTAACAGGGGCGGTTGAAAAACTGTTTTTT.

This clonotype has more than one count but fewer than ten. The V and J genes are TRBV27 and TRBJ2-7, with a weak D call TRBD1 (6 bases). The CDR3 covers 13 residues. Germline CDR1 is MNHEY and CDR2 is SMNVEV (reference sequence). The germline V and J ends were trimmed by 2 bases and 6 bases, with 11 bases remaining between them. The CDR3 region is CASSLGRDTEQYF. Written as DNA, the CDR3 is TGTGCCAGCAGTTTAGGTCGGGACACCGAGCAGTACTTC.

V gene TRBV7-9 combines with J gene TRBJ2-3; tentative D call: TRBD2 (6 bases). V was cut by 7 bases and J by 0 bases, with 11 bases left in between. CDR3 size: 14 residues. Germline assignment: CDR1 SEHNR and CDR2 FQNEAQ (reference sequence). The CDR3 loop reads CASTKGTSTDTQYF. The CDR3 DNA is TGTGCCAGCACCAAGGGGACTAGCACAGATACGCAGTATTTT.

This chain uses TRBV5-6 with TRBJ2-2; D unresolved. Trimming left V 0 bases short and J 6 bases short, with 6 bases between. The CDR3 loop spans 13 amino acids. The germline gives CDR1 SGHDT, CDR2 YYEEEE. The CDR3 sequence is CASSLAAAGELFF. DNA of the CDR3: TGTGCCAGCAGCTTGGCCGCCGCCGGGGAGCTGTTTTTT.

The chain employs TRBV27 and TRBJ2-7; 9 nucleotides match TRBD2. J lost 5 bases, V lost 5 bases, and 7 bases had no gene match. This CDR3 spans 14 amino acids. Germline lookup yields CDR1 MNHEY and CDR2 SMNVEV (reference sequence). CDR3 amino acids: CASSVSGRLHEQYF. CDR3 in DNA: TGTGCCAGCAGTGTGAGCGGGAGGCTCCACGAGCAGTACTTC.

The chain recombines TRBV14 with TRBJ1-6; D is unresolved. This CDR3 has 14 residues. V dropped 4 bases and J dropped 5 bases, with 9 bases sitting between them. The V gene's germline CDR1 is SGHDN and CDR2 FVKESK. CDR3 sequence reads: CASSRGPHNSPLHF. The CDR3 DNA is TGTGCCAGCAGCCGAGGCCCCCATAATTCACCCCTCCACTTT. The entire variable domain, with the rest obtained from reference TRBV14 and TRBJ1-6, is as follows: EAGVTQFPSHSVIEKGQTVTLRCDPISGHDNLYWYRRVMGKEIKFLLHFVKESKQDESGMPNNRFLAERTGGTYSTLKVQPAELEDSGVYFCASSRGPHNSPLHFGNGTRLTVT.